This T cell receptor beta chain was captured by sequencing in a study of CD8 T cells in ankylosing spondylitis. Study-level findings and limits: Disease-linked clones proved CD8+ and comparatively uncommon in peripheral blood. Matched synovial fluid from ankylosing spondylitis patients was reported to be enriched for disease-linked clones. In reactive arthritis synovial fluid and blood, some motif variants had been reported before. Seemingly characteristic of ankylosing spondylitis blood was a TCR beta motif consisting of about 8 highly homologous variants.

This clonotype appeared many times. What it binds is unknown. This CDR3 spans 13 amino acids. The V and J ends lost 4 bases and 8 bases, in that order; junction bases with no gene match: 6. Germline loops: CDR1 MNHEY, CDR2 SMNVEV (reference sequence). In making TCR beta libraries, quantitative 5'-RACE with molecular barcodes was used. MiXCR was run by TCRdb on the 5' RACE reads, yielding one entry per CDR3 protein. The repertoire holds about 750,000 distinct CDR3 sequences, roughly 19% seen once, with around 19% in the top ten. The V gene is TRBV27, the J gene TRBJ2-3; 7 bases are a match to TRBD2. Sequences were obtained from blood, either unsorted or a sorted T cell fraction (not recorded which). The receptor comes from a male donor with ankylosing spondylitis. The CDR3 loop is CASSSGGSGTQYF. CDR3 DNA: TGTGCCAGCAGTTCTGGCGGGAGTGGTACGCAGTATTTT.